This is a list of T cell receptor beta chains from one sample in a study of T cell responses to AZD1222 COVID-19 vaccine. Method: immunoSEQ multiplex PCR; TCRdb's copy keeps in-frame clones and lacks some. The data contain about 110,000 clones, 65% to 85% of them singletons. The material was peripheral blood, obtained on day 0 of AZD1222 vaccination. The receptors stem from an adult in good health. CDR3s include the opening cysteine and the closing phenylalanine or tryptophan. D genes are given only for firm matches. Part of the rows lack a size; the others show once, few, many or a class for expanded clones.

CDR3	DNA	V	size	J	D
CASSESQLGNQPQHF	TGTGCCAGCAGTGAAAGCCAGCTGGGCAATCAGCCCCAGCATTTT	TRBV2	.	TRBJ1-5	.
CASSWGVGRKVGGYTF	TGCGCCAGCAGCTGGGGGGTGGGACGCAAGGTGGGTGGCTACACCTTC	TRBV5-1	.	TRBJ1-2	.
CAFSGGENEQFF	TGTGCCTTCAGCGGGGGCGAAAATGAGCAGTTCTTC	TRBV30	.	TRBJ2-1	TRBD2
CASSLQRGRANTEAFF	TGTGCCAGCAGTTTACAGAGGGGCAGGGCGAACACTGAAGCTTTCTTT	TRBV28	few	TRBJ1-1	.
CASSLTPKSGSYEQYF	TGTGCCAGCAGCTTAACCCCAAAGTCAGGGTCTTACGAGCAGTACTTC	TRBV11-2	.	TRBJ2-7	.
CVRSLAAGGGDGYTF	TGTGTCAGAAGCTTAGCCGCGGGAGGGGGCGATGGCTACACCTTC	TRBV7-5	.	TRBJ1-2	.
CASRSYIVANSPLHF	TGCGCCAGCAGGTCATACATCGTGGCGAACTCACCCCTCCACTTT	TRBV5-1	.	TRBJ1-6	.
CASSPRGQGGLSIYGYTF	TGTGCCAGCAGCCCAAGAGGGCAGGGGGGCTTATCTATCTATGGCTACACCTTC	TRBV7-9	few	TRBJ1-2	TRBD1
CASSLENRITEAFF	TGTGCCAGCAGCTTGGAGAATAGGATCACTGAAGCTTTCTTT	TRBV5-6	few	TRBJ1-1	.
CATSDRQGASYNEQFF	TGTGCCACCAGTGACCGACAGGGGGCCTCCTACAATGAGCAGTTCTTC	TRBV24-1	.	TRBJ2-1	TRBD1
CASSLVRISGRQETQYF	TGTGCCAGCAGCTTAGTGAGGATCAGCGGGAGGCAAGAGACCCAGTACTTC	TRBV11-2	few	TRBJ2-5	TRBD2
CASSQRGQANQPQHF	TGTGCCAGCAGCCAGCGAGGACAGGCGAATCAGCCCCAGCATTTT	TRBV16	.	TRBJ1-5	TRBD1
CASSQDVSGVGRGDGGYTF	TGCGCCAGCAGCCAAGATGTGAGTGGGGTAGGCAGGGGTGATGGCGGCTACACCTTC	TRBV4-3	.	TRBJ1-2	.
CASSQGINVNQPQHF	TGTGCCAGCAGCCAAGGGATCAACGTAAATCAGCCCCAGCATTTT	TRBV3-1/TRBV3-2	.	TRBJ1-5	.
CAISERGSTDTQYF	TGTGCCATCAGTGAGAGAGGCAGCACAGATACGCAGTATTTT	TRBV10-3	.	TRBJ2-3	.
CASSFSGAGRNTIYF	TGTGCCAGCAGTTTTTCTGGGGCAGGGCGAAACACCATATATTTT	TRBV28	many	TRBJ1-3	.